This T cell receptor beta chain appears in the sequencing data of a study of CD8+CD57+ T cells in acquired aplastic anemia. Looking at the study overall: Mean DNA quantity obtained from sorted CD4+ and CD8+ cells was around 2.9 ug. An average of around 11 million reads for CD4+ cells was obtained from healthy donors.

Genomic DNA, the template, was used for profiling of the TCR beta VDJ and CDR3. One entry per CDR3 protein results from TCRdb running MiXCR on the reads. The sample shows over 150,000 distinct CDR3 sequences, roughly 45% of them seen only once. General study findings and limits: The number of CD8+ CDR3 sequences shared by patients and controls was under 35. CD8+ Simpson's diversity did not differ significantly between patients and controls.

A remark on this clonotype: Its antigen is unidentified.

V was trimmed by 0 bases and J by 8 bases, leaving 5 bases between them. The CDR3 extends over 13 amino acids. CDR1 is ENHRY, CDR2 SYGVKD, per germline. The clonotype comes from a human donor in good health. This sequence joins TRBV10-3 and TRBJ1-6; D gene uncertain. Sequenced sample: sorted CD4+, CD8+, or CD8+CD57+ T cells (not recorded which) from PBMCs. The CDR3 region is CAISESTDSPLHF. The CDR3 DNA sequence: TGTGCCATCAGTGAGTCGACGGATTCACCCCTCCACTTT.